The 26 T cell receptor beta chains in this list originate from one sample, sequenced in a study of T cell responses to AZD1222 COVID-19 vaccine. Repertoires were generated with immunoSEQ multiplex PCR, while TCRdb's copy carries only in-frame clones and drops some. The sample includes roughly 76,000 clones, approximately 90% seen only once; the top ten take about a tenth. The sequencing here drew on peripheral blood, taken on day 0 of AZD1222 vaccination. These receptors were taken from an adult in good health.

The chain's CDR3 is CASSLVHLQETQYF. In nucleotides, the CDR3 is TGTGCCAGCAGCTTGGTCCATCTCCAAGAGACCCAGTACTTC. The chain has TRBV5-8 and TRBJ2-5; D unclear. Deletions cut 0 bases from V and 1 base from J, with 7 bases between. CDR3 size: 14 residues. Germline V gene data show CDR1 as SGHTS and CDR2 as YDEGEE.

This rearrangement joins TRBV19 to TRBJ2-7; D remains ambiguous. The CDR3 length is 15 residues. Germline CDR1 is LNHDA and CDR2 is SQIVND (reference sequence). The V end lost 0 bases, the J end lost 2 bases, and 11 bases lay between the germline ends. CDR3 nucleotides: TGTGCCAGTAGTATAGATCTTTCGGGTGCCTACGAGCAGTACTTC. It is translated as CASSIDLSGAYEQYF.

This sequence joins TRBV3-1 (or the pseudogene TRBV3-2) and TRBJ1-5; D is ambiguous. This CDR3 spans 15 amino acids. Trimming removed 1 base from V and 1 base from J, with 8 bases in between. CDR1 is LGHDT, CDR2 YNNKEL, per germline (reference sequence). The CDR3 DNA reads TGTGCCAGCAGCCAAGCACTAGGGAGCAATCAGCCCCAGCATTTT. Its protein is CASSQALGSNQPQHF.

V usage is TRBV12-3 or TRBV12-4 and J usage is TRBJ2-3; D remains unclear. This CDR3 is 13 amino acids long. Trimming pared 2 bases from V and 3 bases from J, leaving 6 bases between. The CDR3 coding sequence is TGTGCCAGCAGTTTACGGGTTACAGATACGCAGTATTTT. It yields the protein CASSLRVTDTQYF.

The genes are TRBV13 and TRBJ1-3; weak D call: TRBD1 (6 bases). The length of the CDR3 is 15 residues. Germline V gene lookup returns CDR1 PRHDT and CDR2 FYEKMQ (reference sequence). V was clipped by 5 bases and J by 0 bases, with 11 bases between them. The CDR3 region is CASSLRDNSGNTIYF. CDR3 bases: TGTGCCAGCAGCCTCCGGGACAACTCTGGAAACACCATATATTTT.

This sequence joins TRBV6-4 and TRBJ2-2; D perhaps matches TRBD1 (6 bases). The V and J ends lost 6 bases and 2 bases respectively, with 10 bases between them. The CDR3 is made up of 14 amino acids. Germline CDR1 is MRHNA and CDR2 is SNTAGT. The CDR3 reads CASRGQPNTGELFF. CDR3 DNA sequence: TGTGCCAGCAGAGGACAGCCAAACACCGGGGAGCTGTTTTTT.

This sequence joins TRBV19 and TRBJ1-1; D is unresolved. Trimming cost V 3 bases and J 8 bases, with 13 bases left between them. Germline CDR1 reads LNHDA; CDR2 reads SQIVND (reference sequence). The CDR3 extends over 13 amino acids. The CDR3 region is CASSIFGGKEAFF. The DNA of the CDR3 is TGTGCCAGTAGTATTTTCGGTGGGAAGGAAGCTTTCTTT. Drawing the rest from reference TRBV19 and TRBJ1-1, the complete variable domain is DGGITQSPKYLFRKEGQNVTLSCEQNLNHDAMYWYRQDPGQGLRLIYYSQIVNDFQKGDIAEGYSVSREKKESFPLTVTSAQKNPTAFYLCASSIFGGKEAFFGQGTRLTVV.

This chain joins TRBV18 and TRBJ2-1; 9 bases align to TRBD1. Germline CDR1 is KGHSH and CDR2 is LQKENI. Trimming at V came to 4 bases and at J to 7 bases, leaving 8 bases not matched to a gene. The CDR3 contains 15 residues. CDR3 region: CASSQDRGRVNEQFF. Written as DNA, the CDR3 is TGTGCCAGCTCACAAGACAGGGGGAGAGTGAATGAGCAGTTCTTC.

This clone has more than one count but fewer than ten. This chain links TRBV6-5 with TRBJ2-7; a possible D gene is TRBD2 (6 bases). The length of the CDR3 is 14 residues. Germline V gene sequence: CDR1 MNHEY, CDR2 SVGAGI. V lost 0 bases, J lost 5 bases, and 11 bases lay in between. The CDR3: CASSYSILADEQYV. The CDR3 nucleotides read TGTGCCAGCAGTTACTCGATTTTAGCGGACGAGCAGTACGTC.

The genes are TRBV27 and TRBJ2-7; D is tentatively TRBD1 or TRBD2 (7 bases each). Trimming removed 10 bases from V and 5 bases from J, with 18 bases in between. Germline values: CDR1 MNHEY, CDR2 SMNVEV (reference sequence). The CDR3 sequence is 13 residues long. The CDR3 loop is CATRGRGSHEQYF. CDR3 bases: TGTGCCACCAGGGGGAGGGGATCCCACGAGCAGTACTTC.

This chain links TRBV24-1 with TRBJ2-5; weak D call: TRBD1 (6 bases). CDR1 and CDR2 from the germline V gene are KGHDR and SFDVKD. Trimming took off 5 bases at V and 1 base at J, with 16 bases between the two ends. The CDR3 has 16 amino acids. The CDR3 reads CATSGRVSGVQETQYF. CDR3 in DNA: TGTGCCACCAGTGGAAGAGTTTCAGGGGTCCAAGAGACCCAGTACTTC.

V and J are TRBV19 and TRBJ2-5; 11 bases map to TRBD2. Germline CDR1 and CDR2: LNHDA and SQIVND (reference sequence). The CDR3 is 15 amino acids. Trimming at V came to 8 bases and at J to 2 bases, leaving 7 bases not matched to a gene. CDR3 coding DNA: TGTGCCAGTTCAAGGACTAGCGGGTATCAAGAGACCCAGTACTTC. Amino acid sequence: CASSRTSGYQETQYF.

The chain couples TRBV2 to TRBJ2-1; 10 nucleotides match TRBD2. J gave up 9 bases and V 7 bases, and 6 bases lay outside the gene matches. This CDR3 is 13 amino acids long. Germline V gene lookup returns CDR1 SNHLY and CDR2 FYNNEI. The CDR3 reads CASIPSGSGEQFF. The CDR3 DNA reads TGTGCCAGCATCCCTAGCGGGAGTGGTGAGCAGTTCTTC.

The chain uses TRBV28 and TRBJ2-5; no firm D call. In germline, CDR1 is MDHEN, CDR2 SYDVKM. V lost 3 bases to trimming and J lost 2 bases, with 13 bases between them. This CDR3 region has 15 residues. The CDR3: CASSFGQQNQETQYF. The CDR3 DNA follows: TGTGCCAGCAGTTTTGGGCAGCAGAATCAAGAGACCCAGTACTTC.

The chain is built from TRBV18 and TRBJ1-1; 9 nucleotides align to TRBD1. This CDR3 has 16 residues. Per the germline V gene, CDR1 is KGHSH and CDR2 is LQKENI. Trimming cost V 2 bases and J 5 bases; bases outside gene matches: 9. The CDR3 here is CASSPGTGRRRTEAFF. In nucleotides, the CDR3 is TGTGCCAGCTCACCAGGGACAGGGCGACGGAGAACTGAAGCTTTCTTT.

This clone was counted a few times. Here the CDR3 DNA reads TGTGCCAGCAGCTTGGCCGGGGGTGGGGACTATGGCTACACCTTC. It is translated as CASSLAGGGDYGYTF. The chain joins TRBV5-6 to TRBJ1-2, with D perhaps matching TRBD1 (5 bases). Germline V gene lookup returns CDR1 SGHDT and CDR2 YYEEEE. The V gene lost 0 bases and the J gene lost 3 bases, with 12 bases spanning the gap. The CDR3 is 15 residues long.

The rearrangement joins TRBV6-5 to TRBJ2-2, with TRBD1 matching over 7 bases. This CDR3 has 15 residues. Germline values: CDR1 MNHEY, CDR2 SVGAGI. V shed 6 bases, J shed 0 bases, and the junction held 4 bases outside the gene matches. This chain's CDR3 is CASSQDRANTGELFF. The CDR3 DNA sequence: TGTGCCAGCAGCCAAGACAGGGCGAACACCGGGGAGCTGTTTTTT.

The V call is TRBV19, the J call TRBJ2-3; 9 positions match TRBD2. Germline lookup yields CDR1 LNHDA and CDR2 SQIVND (reference sequence). This CDR3 has 15 amino acids. J lost 0 bases, V lost 6 bases, and 4 bases had no gene match. The CDR3 loop reads CASSTSGGSTDTQYF. CDR3 in DNA: TGTGCCAGTAGCACAAGCGGGGGGAGCACAGATACGCAGTATTTT.

This clone was seen more than once but under ten times. The gene calls are TRBV6-5 and TRBJ2-7; no clear D. The CDR3 is made up of 15 amino acids. Trimming stripped 4 bases from V and 1 base from J, with 14 bases between. Germline V lookup: CDR1 MNHEY, CDR2 SVGAGI. The CDR3 protein is CASSSVTLGSYEQYV. CDR3 bases: TGTGCCAGCAGTTCGGTTACTTTAGGTTCCTACGAGCAGTACGTC.

The V call is TRBV18, the J call TRBJ2-2, with 8 bases matching TRBD1. V dropped 4 bases and J dropped 4; count of bases not matched to a gene: 14. The CDR3 runs to 18 residues. Germline-derived CDR1 and CDR2 are KGHSH and LQKENI. DNA for the CDR3: TGTGCCAGCTCACGTAATACTCCGGGACAGGCGATCACCGGGGAGCTGTTTTTT. Translation: CASSRNTPGQAITGELFF.

J is TRBJ2-5 and V is TRBV5-1; D possibly matches TRBD1 or TRBD2 (6 bases each). This CDR3 has 14 amino acids. Germline V gene sequence: CDR1 SGHRS, CDR2 YFSETQ. V was clipped by 4 bases and J by 1 base, with 11 bases between them. CDR3 in DNA: TGCGCCAGCAGCACAGGGACTGGCCAAGAGACCCAGTACTTC. It codes for CASSTGTGQETQYF.

The chain employs TRBV6-2 or TRBV6-3 and TRBJ1-1; no clear D gene. V lost 6 bases, J lost 11 bases, and 22 bases lay in between. CDR3 length equals 14 residues. Germline V lookup: CDR1 MNHEY, CDR2 SVGEGT. The CDR3 DNA sequence: TGTGCCAGCAGCGACCGGGAGACGAGGACCGGGGCTTTCTTT. It encodes CASSDRETRTGAFF.

The V call is TRBV15, the J call TRBJ2-3; D is unclear. The CDR3 consists of 13 residues. Trimming shortened V by 3 bases and J by 6 bases, and 10 bases separated the two germline ends. Per germline, CDR1 LNHNV and CDR2 YYDKDF (reference sequence). The CDR3 region has the DNA TGTGCCACCAGCAGGCGCGTGGTCGATACGCAGTATTTT. This translates into CATSRRVVDTQYF.

The chain employs TRBV6-5 and TRBJ2-1, with TRBD2 identical over 8 bases. This CDR3 region has 13 residues. Germline V gene data show CDR1 as MNHEY and CDR2 as SVGAGI. With V trimmed by 7 bases and J by 10 bases, 9 bases remained unmatched. The chain's CDR3 is CASNRAGAVEQFF. In DNA form, the CDR3 reads TGTGCCAGCAATAGAGCGGGAGCGGTAGAGCAGTTCTTC.

This chain connects TRBV7-9 to TRBJ1-1; a possible D gene is TRBD1 (5 bases). Germline V gene data show CDR1 as SEHNR and CDR2 as FQNEAQ (reference sequence). The CDR3 contains 14 residues. Trimming removed 5 bases from V and 1 base from J, with 11 bases in between. This chain's CDR3 is CASSPGRGNTEAFF. The CDR3, as DNA: TGTGCCAGCAGCCCGGGACGGGGGAACACTGAAGCTTTCTTT.

This chain connects TRBV6-5 to TRBJ2-7; D call uncertain. CDR3 length equals 15 residues. V lost 5 bases to trimming and J lost 0 bases, with 14 bases between them. CDR1 is MNHEY, CDR2 SVGAGI, per germline. CDR3 sequence reads: CASSPLGFSSYEQYF. CDR3 sequence (DNA): TGTGCCAGCAGTCCCCTGGGTTTTAGCTCCTACGAGCAGTACTTC.